This note documents a single T cell receptor (beta chain) sequence. The antigen remains undetermined. This CDR3 comprises 14 residues. V gave up 4 bases and J gave up 1 base, with 13 bases separating them. In germline, CDR1 is SQVTM, CDR2 ANQGSEA. Per sample, a minimum of 7 million PBMCs were isolated. At least 5 micrograms of total RNA were extracted per sample. This entry belongs to a study of blood T cells in healthy people across ages. Study observations and caveats: TCR beta diversity per million T cells fell roughly linearly with age.

Primed by a sample-barcoded 5' primer and a J-beta primer mix, a second PCR proceeded for roughly 6 to 12 cycles. The template-switch adaptor, which had 12 random nucleotides, put a tag on each cDNA molecule. Using its own MiXCR run on the 5' RACE reads, TCRdb lists one record per CDR3 protein. The table lists 1.8 million or so distinct CDR3 sequences, more than 35% of them singletons. The genes are TRBV29-1 and TRBJ1-1; D is possibly TRBD1 (6 bases). The sequenced material came from blood. The TCR comes from a human donor in good health. Here the CDR3 reads CSVANRARNTEAFF. The CDR3 DNA reads TGCAGCGTTGCCAACAGGGCAAGGAACACTGAAGCTTTCTTT.